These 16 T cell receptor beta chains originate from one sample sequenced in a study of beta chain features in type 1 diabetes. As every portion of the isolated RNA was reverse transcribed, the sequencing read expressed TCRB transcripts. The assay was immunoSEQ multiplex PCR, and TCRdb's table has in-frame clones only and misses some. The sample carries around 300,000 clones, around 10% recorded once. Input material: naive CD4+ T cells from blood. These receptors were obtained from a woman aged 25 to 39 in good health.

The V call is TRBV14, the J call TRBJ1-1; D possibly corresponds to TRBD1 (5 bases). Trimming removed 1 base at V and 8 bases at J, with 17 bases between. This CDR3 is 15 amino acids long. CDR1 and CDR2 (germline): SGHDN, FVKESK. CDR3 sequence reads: CASSQVKSRNREAFF. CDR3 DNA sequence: TGTGCCAGCAGCCAAGTCAAGAGTCGGAACAGGGAAGCTTTCTTT.

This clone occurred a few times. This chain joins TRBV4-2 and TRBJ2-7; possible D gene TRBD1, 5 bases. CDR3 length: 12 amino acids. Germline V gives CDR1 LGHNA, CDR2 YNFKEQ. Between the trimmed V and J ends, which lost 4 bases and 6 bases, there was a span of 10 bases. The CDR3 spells CASSPTGSEQYF. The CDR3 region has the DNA TGTGCCAGCAGCCCAACAGGCAGCGAGCAGTACTTC.

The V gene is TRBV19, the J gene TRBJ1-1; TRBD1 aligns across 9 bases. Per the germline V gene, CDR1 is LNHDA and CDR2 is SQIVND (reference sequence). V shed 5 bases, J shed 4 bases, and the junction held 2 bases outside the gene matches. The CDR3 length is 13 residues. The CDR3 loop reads CASSVQGATEAFF. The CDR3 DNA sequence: TGTGCCAGTAGTGTACAGGGGGCCACTGAAGCTTTCTTT. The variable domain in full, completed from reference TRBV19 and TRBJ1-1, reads DGGITQSPKYLFRKEGQNVTLSCEQNLNHDAMYWYRQDPGQGLRLIYYSQIVNDFQKGDIAEGYSVSREKKESFPLTVTSAQKNPTAFYLCASSVQGATEAFFGQGTRLTVV.

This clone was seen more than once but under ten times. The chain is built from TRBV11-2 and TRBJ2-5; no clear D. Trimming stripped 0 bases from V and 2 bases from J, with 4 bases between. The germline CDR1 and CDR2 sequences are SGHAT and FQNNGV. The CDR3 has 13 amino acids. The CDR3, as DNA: TGTGCCAGCAGCTTAGACTTACAAGAGACCCAGTACTTC. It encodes CASSLDLQETQYF.

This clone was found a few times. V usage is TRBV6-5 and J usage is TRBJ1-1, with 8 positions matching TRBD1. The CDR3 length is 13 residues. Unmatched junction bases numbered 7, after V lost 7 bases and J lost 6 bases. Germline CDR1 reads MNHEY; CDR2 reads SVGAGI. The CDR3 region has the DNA TGTGCCAGCACGAGAGCGGACAGGGCTGAAGCTTTCTTT. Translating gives CASTRADRAEAFF.

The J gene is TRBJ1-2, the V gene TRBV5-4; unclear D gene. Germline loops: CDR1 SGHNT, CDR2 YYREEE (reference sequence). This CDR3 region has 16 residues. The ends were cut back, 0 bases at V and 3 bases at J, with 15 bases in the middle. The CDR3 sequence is CASSLALDPGYYGYTF. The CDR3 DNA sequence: TGTGCCAGCAGCTTGGCCCTCGACCCGGGGTACTATGGCTACACCTTC.

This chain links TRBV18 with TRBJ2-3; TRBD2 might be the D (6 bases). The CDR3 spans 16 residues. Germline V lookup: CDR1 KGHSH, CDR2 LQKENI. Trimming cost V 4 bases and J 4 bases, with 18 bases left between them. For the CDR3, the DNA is TGTGCCAGCTCACTAAAGTGGGGGAGGCCCCCAGATACGCAGTATTTT. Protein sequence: CASSLKWGRPPDTQYF. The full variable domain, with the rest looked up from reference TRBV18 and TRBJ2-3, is NAGVMQNPRHLVRRRGQEARLRCSPMKGHSHVYWYRQLPEEGLKFMVYLQKENIIDESGMPKERFSAEFPKEGPSILRIQQVVRGDSAAYFCASSLKWGRPPDTQYFGPGTRLTVL.

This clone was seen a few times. CDR3 loop: CASSDGGVSSYEQYF. DNA for the CDR3: TGTGCCAGCAGTGATGGCGGGGTGAGCTCCTACGAGCAGTACTTC. The V call is TRBV2, the J call TRBJ2-7; D may be TRBD2 (6 bases). Germline CDR1 SNHLY, CDR2 FYNNEI. This CDR3 contains 15 residues. The V gene lost 3 bases and the J gene lost 0 bases, with 12 bases spanning the gap.

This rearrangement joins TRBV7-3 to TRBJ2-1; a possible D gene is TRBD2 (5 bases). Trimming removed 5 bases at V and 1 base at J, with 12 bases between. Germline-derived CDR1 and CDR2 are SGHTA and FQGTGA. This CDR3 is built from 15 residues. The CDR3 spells CASSAWGVSYNEQFF. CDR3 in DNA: TGTGCCAGCAGCGCGTGGGGAGTTTCCTACAATGAGCAGTTCTTC.

The CDR3 reads CASSVDGGATGQYF. DNA for the CDR3: TGTGCCAGCAGCGTCGACGGAGGCGCTACGGGGCAGTACTTC. The rearrangement links TRBV7-2 to TRBJ2-7, with D tentatively TRBD2 (5 bases). The CDR3 is made up of 14 amino acids. V lost 5 bases, J lost 9 bases, and 20 bases lay in between. Germline assignment: CDR1 SGHTA and CDR2 FQGNSA. The full variable domain, rest sourced from reference TRBV7-2 and TRBJ2-7, is GAGVSQSPSNKVTEKGKDVELRCDPISGHTALYWYRQSLGQGLEFLIYFQGNSAPDKSGLPSDRFSAERTGGSVSTLTIQRTQQEDSAVYLCASSVDGGATGQYFGPGTRLTVT.

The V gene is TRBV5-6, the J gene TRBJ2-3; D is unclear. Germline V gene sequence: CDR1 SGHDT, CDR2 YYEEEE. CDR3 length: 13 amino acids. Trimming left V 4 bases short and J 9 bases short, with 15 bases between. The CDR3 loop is CASSPPDGETQYF. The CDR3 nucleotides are TGTGCCAGCAGCCCCCCGGATGGAGAGACGCAGTATTTT. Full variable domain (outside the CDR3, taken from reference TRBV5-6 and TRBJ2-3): DAGVTQSPTHLIKTRGQQVTLRCSPKSGHDTVSWYQQALGQGPQFIFQYYEEEERQRGNFPDRFSGHQFPNYSSELNVNALLLGDSALYLCASSPPDGETQYFGPGTRLTVL.

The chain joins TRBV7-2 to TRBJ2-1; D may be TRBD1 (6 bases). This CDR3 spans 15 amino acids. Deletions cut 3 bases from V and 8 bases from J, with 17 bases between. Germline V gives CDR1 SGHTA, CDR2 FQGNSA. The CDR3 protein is CASSLGRVRGYEQFF. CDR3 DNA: TGTGCCAGCAGCTTGGGTCGGGTAAGGGGGTATGAGCAGTTCTTC.

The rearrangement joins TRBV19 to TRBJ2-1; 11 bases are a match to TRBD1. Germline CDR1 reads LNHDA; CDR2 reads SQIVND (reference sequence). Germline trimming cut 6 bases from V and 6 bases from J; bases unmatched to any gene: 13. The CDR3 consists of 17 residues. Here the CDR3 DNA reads TGTGCCAGTAGCCTAGAAACTGGGACAGGGGGTTTCAATGAGCAGTTCTTC. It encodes CASSLETGTGGFNEQFF.

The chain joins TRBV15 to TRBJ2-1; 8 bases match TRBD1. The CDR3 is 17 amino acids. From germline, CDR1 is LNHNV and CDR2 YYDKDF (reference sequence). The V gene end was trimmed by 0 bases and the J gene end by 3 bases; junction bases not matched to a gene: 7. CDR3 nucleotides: TGTGCCACCAGCAGAGATTTAGGACAGGGACGCTACAATGAGCAGTTCTTC. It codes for CATSRDLGQGRYNEQFF.

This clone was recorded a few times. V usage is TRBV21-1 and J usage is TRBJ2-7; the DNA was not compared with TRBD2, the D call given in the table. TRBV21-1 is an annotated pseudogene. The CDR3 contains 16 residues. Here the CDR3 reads CAIKYEGVFLSFEQYF. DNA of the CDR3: TGTGCCATCAAGTACGAGGGTGTTTTCCTCTCGTTTGAGCAGTACTTC.

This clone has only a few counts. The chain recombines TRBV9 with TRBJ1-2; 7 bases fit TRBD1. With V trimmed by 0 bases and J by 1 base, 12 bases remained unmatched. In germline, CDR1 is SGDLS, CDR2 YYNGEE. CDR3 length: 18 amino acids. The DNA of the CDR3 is TGTGCCAGCAGCGTAGAGGTCGGCAGGGGGAAGAGTAACTATGGCTACACCTTC. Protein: CASSVEVGRGKSNYGYTF.